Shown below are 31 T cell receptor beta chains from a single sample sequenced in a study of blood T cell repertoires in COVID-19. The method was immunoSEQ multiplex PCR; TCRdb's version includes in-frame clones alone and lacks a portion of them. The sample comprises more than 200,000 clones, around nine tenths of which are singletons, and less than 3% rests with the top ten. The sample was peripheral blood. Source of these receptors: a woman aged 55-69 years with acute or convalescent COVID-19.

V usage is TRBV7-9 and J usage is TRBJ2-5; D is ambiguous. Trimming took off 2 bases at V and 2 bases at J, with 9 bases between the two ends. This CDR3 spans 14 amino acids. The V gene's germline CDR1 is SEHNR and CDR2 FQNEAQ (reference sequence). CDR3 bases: TGTGCCAGCAGCTTACCTTCTATTCAAGAGACCCAGTACTTC. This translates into CASSLPSIQETQYF.

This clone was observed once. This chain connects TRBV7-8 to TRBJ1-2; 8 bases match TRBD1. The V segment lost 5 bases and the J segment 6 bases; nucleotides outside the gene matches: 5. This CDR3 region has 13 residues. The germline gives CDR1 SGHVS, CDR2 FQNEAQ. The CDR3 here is CASSPRTGNGYTF. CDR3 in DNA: TGTGCCAGCAGCCCGCGGACAGGGAATGGCTACACCTTC.

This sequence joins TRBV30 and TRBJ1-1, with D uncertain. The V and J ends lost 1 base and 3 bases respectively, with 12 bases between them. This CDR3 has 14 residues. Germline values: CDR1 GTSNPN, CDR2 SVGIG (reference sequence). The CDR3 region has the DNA TGTGCCTGGAGTGCTGGGCCGGTCTACACTGAAGCTTTCTTT. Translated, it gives CAWSAGPVYTEAFF.

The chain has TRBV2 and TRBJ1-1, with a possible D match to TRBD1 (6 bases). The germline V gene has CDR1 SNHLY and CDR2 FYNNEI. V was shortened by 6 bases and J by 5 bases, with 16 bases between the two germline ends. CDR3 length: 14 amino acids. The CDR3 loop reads CASSAIGGITEAFF. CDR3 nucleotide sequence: TGTGCCAGCAGCGCGATAGGGGGAATAACTGAAGCTTTCTTT.

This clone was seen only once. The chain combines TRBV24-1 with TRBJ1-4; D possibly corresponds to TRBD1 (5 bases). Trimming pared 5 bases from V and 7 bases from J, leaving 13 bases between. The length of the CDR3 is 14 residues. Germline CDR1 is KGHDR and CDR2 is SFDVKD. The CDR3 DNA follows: TGTGCCACCAGTGGTGGGGCGCCTCGTGAAAAACTGTTTTTT. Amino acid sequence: CATSGGAPREKLFF.

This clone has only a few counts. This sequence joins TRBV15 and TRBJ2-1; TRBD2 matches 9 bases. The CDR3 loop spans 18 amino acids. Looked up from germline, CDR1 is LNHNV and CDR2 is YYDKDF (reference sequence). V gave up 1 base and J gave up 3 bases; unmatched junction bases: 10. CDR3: CATSRGLVSGGSYNEQFF. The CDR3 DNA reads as TGTGCCACCAGCAGAGGGTTGGTGAGCGGGGGGAGCTACAATGAGCAGTTCTTC.

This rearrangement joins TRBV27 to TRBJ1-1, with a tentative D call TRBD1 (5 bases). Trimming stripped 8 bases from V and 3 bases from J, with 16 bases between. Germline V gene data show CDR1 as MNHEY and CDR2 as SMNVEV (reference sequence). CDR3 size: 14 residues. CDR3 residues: CASRSGFMDTEAFF. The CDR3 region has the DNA TGTGCCAGCCGTTCAGGGTTTATGGACACTGAAGCTTTCTTT.

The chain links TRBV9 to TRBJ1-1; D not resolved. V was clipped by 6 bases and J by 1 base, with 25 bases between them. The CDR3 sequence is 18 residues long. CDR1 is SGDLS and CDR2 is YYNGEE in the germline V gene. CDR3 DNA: TGTGCCAGCACCCCAAGGACGGCTCGGGGAACGGCGAACACTGAAGCTTTCTTT. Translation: CASTPRTARGTANTEAFF.

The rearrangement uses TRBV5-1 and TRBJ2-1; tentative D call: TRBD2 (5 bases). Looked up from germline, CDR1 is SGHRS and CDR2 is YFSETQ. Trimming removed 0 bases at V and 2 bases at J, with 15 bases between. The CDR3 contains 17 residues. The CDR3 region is CASSLGLIARTYNEQFF. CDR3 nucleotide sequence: TGCGCCAGCAGCTTGGGACTAATAGCGAGAACCTACAATGAGCAGTTCTTC.

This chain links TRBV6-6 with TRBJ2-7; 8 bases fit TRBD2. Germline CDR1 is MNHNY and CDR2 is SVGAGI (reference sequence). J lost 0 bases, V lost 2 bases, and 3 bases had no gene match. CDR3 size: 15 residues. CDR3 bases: TGTGCCAGCAGTTACCTCGGGGGGGACTCCTACGAGCAGTACTTC. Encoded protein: CASSYLGGDSYEQYF.

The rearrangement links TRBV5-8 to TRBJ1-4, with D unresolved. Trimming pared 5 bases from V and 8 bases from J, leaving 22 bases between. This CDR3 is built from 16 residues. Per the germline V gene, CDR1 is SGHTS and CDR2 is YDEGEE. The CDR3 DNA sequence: TGTGCCAGCAGTACATCGGTGGTGCGGGCCCGCGAAAAACTGTTTTTT. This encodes CASSTSVVRAREKLFF. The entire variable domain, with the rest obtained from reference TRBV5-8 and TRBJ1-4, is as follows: EAGVTQSPTHLIKTRGQQATLRCSPISGHTSVYWYQQALGLGLQFLLWYDEGEERNRGNFPPRFSGRQFPNYSSELNVNALELEDSALYLCASSTSVVRAREKLFFGSGTQLSVL.

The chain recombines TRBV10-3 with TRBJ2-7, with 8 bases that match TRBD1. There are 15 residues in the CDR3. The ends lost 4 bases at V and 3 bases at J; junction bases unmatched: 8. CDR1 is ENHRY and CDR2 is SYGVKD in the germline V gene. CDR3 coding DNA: TGTGCCATCAGTGCGGGGCAGGGGGCGTACTACGAGCAGTACTTC. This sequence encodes CAISAGQGAYYEQYF.

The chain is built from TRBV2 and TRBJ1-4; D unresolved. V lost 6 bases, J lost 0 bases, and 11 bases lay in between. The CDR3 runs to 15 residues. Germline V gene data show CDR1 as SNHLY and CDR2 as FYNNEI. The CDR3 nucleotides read TGTGCCAGCAGAAAGCTAGCTGCAACTAATGAAAAACTGTTTTTT. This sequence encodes CASRKLAATNEKLFF.

DNA for the CDR3: TGTGCCAGCAGGTGGGCAGGGAAAACCTACGAGCAGTACTTC. Residues: CASRWAGKTYEQYF. The chain combines TRBV11-2 with TRBJ2-7; tentative D call: TRBD1 (5 bases). This CDR3 is built from 14 residues. V was cut by 6 bases and J by 2 bases, with 14 bases left in between. Germline V CDR1 and CDR2: SGHAT, FQNNGV.

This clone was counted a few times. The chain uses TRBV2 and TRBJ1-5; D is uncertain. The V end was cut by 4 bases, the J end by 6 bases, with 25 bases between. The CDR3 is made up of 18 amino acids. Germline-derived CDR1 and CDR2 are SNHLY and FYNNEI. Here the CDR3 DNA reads TGTGCCAGCAGTGTAGGTGGTGTAAGGAAACAGAACACTCAGCCCCAGCATTTT. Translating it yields CASSVGGVRKQNTQPQHF. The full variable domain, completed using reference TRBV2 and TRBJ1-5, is EPEVTQTPSHQVTQMGQEVILRCVPISNHLYFYWYRQILGQKVEFLVSFYNNEISEKSEIFDDQFSVERPDGSNFTLKIRSTKLEDSAMYFCASSVGGVRKQNTQPQHFGDGTRLSIL.

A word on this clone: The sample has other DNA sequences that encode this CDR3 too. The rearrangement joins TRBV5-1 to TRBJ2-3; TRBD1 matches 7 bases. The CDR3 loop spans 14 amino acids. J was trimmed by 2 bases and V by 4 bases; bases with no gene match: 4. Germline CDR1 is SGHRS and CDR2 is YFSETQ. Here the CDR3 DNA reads TGCGCCAGCAGCCTAGGGACAGTCACAGATACGCAGTATTTT. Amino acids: CASSLGTVTDTQYF.

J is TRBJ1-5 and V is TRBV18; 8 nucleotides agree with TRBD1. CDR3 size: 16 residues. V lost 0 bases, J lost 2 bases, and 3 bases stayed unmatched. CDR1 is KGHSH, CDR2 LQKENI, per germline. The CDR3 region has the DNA TGTGCCAGCTCACCACCTTGGACAGGGCGCAATCAGCCCCAGCATTTT. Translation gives CASSPPWTGRNQPQHF.

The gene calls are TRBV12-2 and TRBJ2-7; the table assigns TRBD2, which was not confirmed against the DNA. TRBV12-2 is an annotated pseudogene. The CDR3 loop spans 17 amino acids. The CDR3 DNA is TGTGCAAGTCGCCCCGGCGTTCGCGGCCCACTATCCTACGAGCAGTACTTC. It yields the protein CASRPGVRGPLSYEQYF.

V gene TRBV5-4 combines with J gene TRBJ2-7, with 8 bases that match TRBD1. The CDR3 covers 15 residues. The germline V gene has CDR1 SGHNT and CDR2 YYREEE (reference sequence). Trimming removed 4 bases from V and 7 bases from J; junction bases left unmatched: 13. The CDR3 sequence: CASSTTGGMLGEQYF. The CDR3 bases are TGTGCCAGCAGCACAACAGGGGGGATGCTTGGGGAGCAGTACTTC.

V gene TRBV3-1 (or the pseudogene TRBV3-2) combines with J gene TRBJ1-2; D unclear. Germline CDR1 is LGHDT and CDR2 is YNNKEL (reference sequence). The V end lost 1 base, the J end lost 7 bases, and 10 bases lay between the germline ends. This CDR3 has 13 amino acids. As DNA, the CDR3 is TGTGCCAGCAGCCAAGTCTCCCGGGTTGGCTACACCTTC. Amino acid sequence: CASSQVSRVGYTF.

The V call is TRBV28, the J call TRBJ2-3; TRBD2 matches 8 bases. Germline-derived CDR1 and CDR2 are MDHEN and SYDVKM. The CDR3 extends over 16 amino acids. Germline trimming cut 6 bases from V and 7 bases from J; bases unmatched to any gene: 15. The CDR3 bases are TGTGCCAGCAGCCATATAGCGGGATCCTCGGAAAATACGCAGTATTTT. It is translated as CASSHIAGSSENTQYF.

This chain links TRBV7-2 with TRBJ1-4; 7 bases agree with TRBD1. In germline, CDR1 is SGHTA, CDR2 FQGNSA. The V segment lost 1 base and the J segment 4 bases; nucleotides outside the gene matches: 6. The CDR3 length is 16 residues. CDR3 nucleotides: TGTGCCAGCAGCTTAGGACCGGGACAGCTTAATGAAAAACTGTTTTTT. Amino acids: CASSLGPGQLNEKLFF.

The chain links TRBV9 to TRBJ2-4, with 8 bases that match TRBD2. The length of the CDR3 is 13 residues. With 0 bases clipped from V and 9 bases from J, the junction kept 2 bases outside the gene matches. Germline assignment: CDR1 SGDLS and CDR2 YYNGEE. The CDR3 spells CASSVAGGSIQYF. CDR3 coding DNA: TGTGCCAGCAGCGTAGCGGGGGGGAGCATTCAGTACTTC. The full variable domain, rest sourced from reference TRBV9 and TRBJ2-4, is DSGVTQTPKHLITATGQRVTLRCSPRSGDLSVYWYQQSLDQGLQFLIQYYNGEERAKGNILERFSAQQFPDLHSELNLSSLELGDSALYFCASSVAGGSIQYFGAGTRLSVL.

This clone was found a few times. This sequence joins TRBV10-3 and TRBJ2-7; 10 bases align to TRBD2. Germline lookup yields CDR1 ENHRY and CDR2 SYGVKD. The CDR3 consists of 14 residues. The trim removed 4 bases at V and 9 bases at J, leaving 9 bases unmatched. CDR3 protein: CAISVGLADVGQYF. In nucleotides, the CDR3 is TGTGCCATCAGTGTTGGACTAGCGGACGTTGGGCAGTACTTC.

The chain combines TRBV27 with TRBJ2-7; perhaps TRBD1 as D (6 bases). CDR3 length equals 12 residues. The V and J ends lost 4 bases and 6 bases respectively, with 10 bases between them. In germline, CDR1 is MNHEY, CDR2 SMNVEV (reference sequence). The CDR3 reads CASSSTGLEQYF. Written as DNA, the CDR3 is TGTGCCAGCAGTTCCACAGGGCTCGAGCAGTACTTC.

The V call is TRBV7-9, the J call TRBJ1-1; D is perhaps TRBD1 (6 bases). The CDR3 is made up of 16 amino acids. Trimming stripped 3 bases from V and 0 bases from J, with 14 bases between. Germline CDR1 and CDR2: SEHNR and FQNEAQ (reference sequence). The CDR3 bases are TGTGCCAGCAGCTTTGTTACGCAGGGGTTGAACACTGAAGCTTTCTTT. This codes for CASSFVTQGLNTEAFF.

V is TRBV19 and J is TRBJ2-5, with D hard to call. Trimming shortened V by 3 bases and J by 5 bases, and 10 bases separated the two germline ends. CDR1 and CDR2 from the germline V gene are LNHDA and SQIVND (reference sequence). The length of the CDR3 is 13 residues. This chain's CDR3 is CASSMRRQETQYF. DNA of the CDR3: TGTGCCAGTAGTATGCGGCGTCAGGAGACCCAGTACTTC.

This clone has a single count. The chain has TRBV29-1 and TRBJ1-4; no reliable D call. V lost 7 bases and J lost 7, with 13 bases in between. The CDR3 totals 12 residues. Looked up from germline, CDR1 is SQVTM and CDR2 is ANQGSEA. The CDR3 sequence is CSAQEPGEKLFF. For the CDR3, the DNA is TGCAGCGCTCAGGAACCCGGTGAAAAACTGTTTTTT.

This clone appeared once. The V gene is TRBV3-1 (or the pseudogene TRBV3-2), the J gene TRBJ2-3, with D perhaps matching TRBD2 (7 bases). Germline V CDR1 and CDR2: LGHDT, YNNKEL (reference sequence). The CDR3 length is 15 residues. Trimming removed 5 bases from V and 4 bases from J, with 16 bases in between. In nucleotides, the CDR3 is TGTGCCAGCAGCGGAAGGGGGGGCCGGGCAGATACGCAGTATTTT. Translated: CASSGRGGRADTQYF.

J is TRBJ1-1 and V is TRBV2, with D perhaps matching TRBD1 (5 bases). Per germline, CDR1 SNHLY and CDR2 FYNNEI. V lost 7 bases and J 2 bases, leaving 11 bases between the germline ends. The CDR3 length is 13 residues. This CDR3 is CASIGGDNTEAFF. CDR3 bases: TGTGCCAGCATCGGGGGGGACAACACTGAAGCTTTCTTT. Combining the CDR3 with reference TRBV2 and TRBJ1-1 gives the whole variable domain EPEVTQTPSHQVTQMGQEVILRCVPISNHLYFYWYRQILGQKVEFLVSFYNNEISEKSEIFDDQFSVERPDGSNFTLKIRSTKLEDSAMYFCASIGGDNTEAFFGQGTRLTVV.

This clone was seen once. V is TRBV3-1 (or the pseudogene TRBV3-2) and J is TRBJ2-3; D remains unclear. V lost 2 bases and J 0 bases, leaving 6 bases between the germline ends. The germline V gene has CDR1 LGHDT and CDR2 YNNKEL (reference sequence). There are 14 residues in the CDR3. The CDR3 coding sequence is TGTGCCAGCAGCCAATACTCAAGCACAGATACGCAGTATTTT. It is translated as CASSQYSSTDTQYF.